The 21 T cell receptor beta chains listed next were all sequenced from one sample in a study of circulating and synovial CD4+ cells in juvenile arthritis. Assay used: immunoSEQ multiplex PCR; TCRdb lists only in-frame clones, some missing. Here the sample spans 36,000 or so clones, over 85% being singletons. The sequencing input was CD4+ T cells from blood. Receptor source: a human donor with juvenile idiopathic arthritis.

The chain is built from TRBV27 and TRBJ1-2, with 7 positions matching TRBD1. The CDR3 spans 14 residues. Trimming removed 4 bases from V and 5 bases from J; junction bases left unmatched: 7. Looked up from germline, CDR1 is MNHEY and CDR2 is SMNVEV (reference sequence). The CDR3 loop is CASSSPTGWYGYTF. In DNA, the CDR3 is TGTGCCAGCAGTTCGCCGACAGGGTGGTATGGCTACACCTTC.

This clone was seen a single time. The chain joins TRBV7-3 to TRBJ2-3; the D is unclear. The germline V gene encodes CDR1 SGHTA and CDR2 FQGTGA. Trimming took 3 bases from V and 4 from J, leaving 5 bases between them. CDR3 length: 12 amino acids. CDR3: CASSFDSDTQYF. The CDR3 DNA reads as TGTGCCAGCAGCTTTGACTCAGATACGCAGTATTTT.

The chain combines TRBV28 with TRBJ1-2; TRBD1 might be the D (5 bases). Trimming stripped 2 bases from V and 5 bases from J, with 21 bases between. Per the germline V gene, CDR1 is MDHEN and CDR2 is SYDVKM. This CDR3 contains 17 residues. The CDR3 is CASSLGRGAFYGYGYTF. In DNA, the CDR3 is TGTGCCAGCAGTTTAGGTCGCGGGGCCTTCTATGGGTATGGCTACACCTTC.

This chain joins TRBV2 and TRBJ1-5; D is ambiguous. CDR1 and CDR2 (germline): SNHLY, FYNNEI. Trimming left V 0 bases short and J 4 bases short, with 4 bases between. This CDR3 contains 13 residues. The CDR3 DNA follows: TGTGCCAGCAGTGAAGCTCAAAATCAGCCCCAGCATTTT. Its protein is CASSEAQNQPQHF. The full variable domain, with the rest looked up from reference TRBV2 and TRBJ1-5, is EPEVTQTPSHQVTQMGQEVILRCVPISNHLYFYWYRQILGQKVEFLVSFYNNEISEKSEIFDDQFSVERPDGSNFTLKIRSTKLEDSAMYFCASSEAQNQPQHFGDGTRLSIL.

The chain recombines TRBV10-3 with TRBJ1-2; D is undetermined. V lost 4 bases and J lost 5, with 8 bases in between. This CDR3 spans 12 amino acids. Germline assignment: CDR1 ENHRY and CDR2 SYGVKD. The CDR3 nucleotides read TGTGCCATCAGTGCGGAGGTTTATGGCTACACCTTC. Protein sequence: CAISAEVYGYTF.

The rearrangement joins TRBV7-2 to TRBJ1-2; TRBD1 aligns across 11 bases. V shed 2 bases, J shed 8 bases, and the junction held 7 bases outside the gene matches. This CDR3 is built from 15 residues. The germline V gene has CDR1 SGHTA and CDR2 FQGNSA. In DNA form, the CDR3 reads TGTGCCAGCAGCTTATACGGGACAGGGGGACGGGGCTACACCTTC. This translates into CASSLYGTGGRGYTF. Complete variable domain (other parts from reference TRBV7-2 and TRBJ1-2): GAGVSQSPSNKVTEKGKDVELRCDPISGHTALYWYRQSLGQGLEFLIYFQGNSAPDKSGLPSDRFSAERTGGSVSTLTIQRTQQEDSAVYLCASSLYGTGGRGYTFGSGTRLTVV.

V usage is TRBV7-7 and J usage is TRBJ2-7; possible D gene TRBD1, 6 bases. The CDR3 has 13 amino acids. From germline, CDR1 is SSHAT and CDR2 FNYEAQ (reference sequence). V dropped 1 base and J dropped 7 bases, with 11 bases sitting between them. In nucleotides, the CDR3 is TGTGCCAGCAGCTTAGACCCCAGGGGAGAGCAGTACTTC. This gives the protein CASSLDPRGEQYF.

V gene TRBV7-6 combines with J gene TRBJ2-5; D unresolved. The CDR3 has 18 amino acids. The V end was cut by 5 bases, the J end by 3 bases, with 25 bases between. Germline CDR1 SGHVS, CDR2 FNYEAQ. In DNA form, the CDR3 reads TGTGCCAGCAGCCGACTTAGTACTTGCAGTCTCACGAAAGAGACCCAGTACTTC. It translates to CASSRLSTCSLTKETQYF.

J is TRBJ1-2 and V is TRBV6-1; 10 nucleotides align to TRBD1. This CDR3 spans 13 amino acids. V shed 6 bases, J shed 5 bases, and the junction held 3 bases outside the gene matches. Germline CDR1 MNHNS, CDR2 SASEGT. DNA for the CDR3: TGTGCCAGCAGCAGGGACAGGGGATATGGCTACACCTTC. As protein: CASSRDRGYGYTF.

This sequence joins TRBV6-1 and TRBJ1-2; the match to TRBD1 covers 8 bases. CDR3 length: 16 residues. Per the germline V gene, CDR1 is MNHNS and CDR2 is SASEGT. Losses at the gene ends were 8 bases for V and 5 bases for J; bases not matched to a gene: 16. This CDR3 is CASGQGGQGAWYGYTF. The CDR3 DNA is TGTGCCAGCGGTCAAGGAGGGCAGGGGGCTTGGTATGGCTACACCTTC.

This clone was observed a few times. V usage is TRBV7-8 and J usage is TRBJ1-1, with 9 bases identical to TRBD1. This CDR3 comprises 15 residues. Germline V CDR1 and CDR2: SGHVS, FQNEAQ. Germline trimming cut 0 bases from V and 5 bases from J; bases unmatched to any gene: 4. CDR3 sequence reads: CASSLADRGSTEAFF. Here the CDR3 DNA reads TGTGCCAGCAGCTTAGCGGACAGGGGCTCGACTGAAGCTTTCTTT.

The CDR3 DNA is TGTGCCAGCTCACCGGGCTACGAGCAGTACTTC. It specifies CASSPGYEQYF. The gene calls are TRBV18 and TRBJ2-5, with D uncertain. The DNA end is a closer match to TRBJ2-7, so the J assignment may be wrong. CDR1 and CDR2 (germline): KGHSH, LQKENI. The CDR3 contains 11 residues.

The chain has TRBV6-5 and TRBJ1-4; perhaps TRBD1 as D (5 bases). CDR3 length equals 15 residues. Trimming shortened V by 3 bases and J by 7 bases, and 15 bases separated the two germline ends. The germline V gene has CDR1 MNHEY and CDR2 SVGAGI. This CDR3 reads CASSYLGQGSEKLFF. DNA for the CDR3: TGTGCCAGCAGTTATTTGGGGCAGGGCAGTGAAAAACTGTTTTTT.

This CDR3 reads CAISESSGQGAYNEQFF. The CDR3 region has the DNA TGTGCCATCAGTGAGTCCTCCGGACAGGGAGCTTACAATGAGCAGTTCTTC. The V gene is TRBV10-3, the J gene TRBJ2-1, with 8 bases matching TRBD1. With V trimmed by 0 bases and J by 4 bases, 8 bases remained unmatched. This CDR3 has 17 residues. The germline gives CDR1 ENHRY, CDR2 SYGVKD.

The count of this clone is one. V usage is TRBV15 and J usage is TRBJ2-5; D may be TRBD1 (5 bases). The V end lost 3 bases, the J end lost 2 bases, and 13 bases lay between the germline ends. CDR3 length equals 15 residues. Germline V CDR1 and CDR2: LNHNV, YYDKDF (reference sequence). Written as DNA, the CDR3 is TGTGCCACCAGCAGTCCAGGGTATTCTCAAGAGACCCAGTACTTC. Amino acid sequence: CATSSPGYSQETQYF.

This CDR3 reads CASSQGGGGYEQYF. The CDR3 nucleotides read TGTGCCAGCAGCCAAGGAGGGGGCGGCTACGAGCAGTACTTC. This sequence joins TRBV4-2 and TRBJ2-7; the match to TRBD1 covers 7 bases. From germline, CDR1 is LGHNA and CDR2 YNFKEQ. The V segment lost 1 base and the J segment 3 bases; nucleotides outside the gene matches: 3. The CDR3 totals 14 residues.

This sequence joins TRBV7-2 and TRBJ1-5; D not resolved. This CDR3 has 13 residues. Trimming stripped 3 bases from V and 2 bases from J, with 5 bases between. Germline V gene sequence: CDR1 SGHTA, CDR2 FQGNSA. The CDR3 DNA reads as TGTGCCAGCAGCTTTAATGGCAATCAGCCCCAGCATTTT. Its protein product is CASSFNGNQPQHF.

The rearrangement joins TRBV18 to TRBJ2-5; TRBD1 is a possible D gene (6 bases). Trimming took off 3 bases at V and 1 base at J, with 12 bases between the two ends. This CDR3 spans 15 amino acids. The V gene's germline CDR1 is KGHSH and CDR2 LQKENI. The chain's CDR3 is CASSPRGQRQETQYF. The CDR3 nucleotides read TGTGCCAGCTCACCCCGCGGACAGCGCCAAGAGACCCAGTACTTC.

This chain uses TRBV6-1 with TRBJ1-5, with D uncertain. This CDR3 is built from 15 residues. Germline CDR1 is MNHNS and CDR2 is SASEGT. Trimming pared 4 bases from V and 1 base from J, leaving 11 bases between. The CDR3 nucleotides are TGTGCCAGCAGTGGGAGGGAGCTGAGCAATCAGCCCCAGCATTTT. Protein product: CASSGRELSNQPQHF.

This chain uses TRBV18 with TRBJ2-7; weak D call: TRBD1 (5 bases). The germline V and J ends were trimmed by 2 bases and 0 bases, with 8 bases remaining between them. This CDR3 region has 14 residues. Germline-derived CDR1 and CDR2 are KGHSH and LQKENI. CDR3 residues: CASSPETVSYEQYF. CDR3 DNA: TGTGCCAGCTCACCAGAGACAGTCTCCTACGAGCAGTACTTC.

V and J are TRBV28 and TRBJ2-1, with TRBD1 as a possible D gene (6 bases). Trimming removed 7 bases at V and 8 bases at J, with 12 bases between. This CDR3 has 12 residues. The V gene's germline CDR1 is MDHEN and CDR2 SYDVKM. The CDR3 spells CASTQGYDEQFF. The CDR3 nucleotides read TGTGCCAGCACTCAGGGGTACGATGAGCAGTTCTTC.